The sequence of this T cell receptor (beta chain) was determined in a study of T cell responses to AZD1222 COVID-19 vaccine. Regarding the study as a whole: There were mostly white British donors and more females than males, and clonal diversity was possibly underestimated. Repertoire samples came only from after the peak T cell response.

Pooling of second doses given at about 4 or about 12 weeks was done. To note about this clone: Its antigen is not known.

The CDR3 has 15 residues. Germline CDR1 is LNHNV and CDR2 is YYDKDF (reference sequence). Trimming removed 1 base at V and 2 bases at J, with 9 bases between. TCRdb keeps only in-frame clones here, not all; method: immunoSEQ multiplex PCR. The data hold around 150,000 clones, with about nine tenths observed a single time. The J gene is TRBJ2-4, the V gene TRBV15; TRBD2 might be the D (5 bases). The sequenced sample was peripheral blood, obtained 28 days after the second AZD1222 dose. This clonotype was sampled from an adult who received the AZD1222 COVID-19 vaccine. CDR3 nucleotides: TGTGCCACCAGCAGAGTGAGGGAAACCAAAAACATTCAGTACTTC. Protein product: CATSRVRETKNIQYF.